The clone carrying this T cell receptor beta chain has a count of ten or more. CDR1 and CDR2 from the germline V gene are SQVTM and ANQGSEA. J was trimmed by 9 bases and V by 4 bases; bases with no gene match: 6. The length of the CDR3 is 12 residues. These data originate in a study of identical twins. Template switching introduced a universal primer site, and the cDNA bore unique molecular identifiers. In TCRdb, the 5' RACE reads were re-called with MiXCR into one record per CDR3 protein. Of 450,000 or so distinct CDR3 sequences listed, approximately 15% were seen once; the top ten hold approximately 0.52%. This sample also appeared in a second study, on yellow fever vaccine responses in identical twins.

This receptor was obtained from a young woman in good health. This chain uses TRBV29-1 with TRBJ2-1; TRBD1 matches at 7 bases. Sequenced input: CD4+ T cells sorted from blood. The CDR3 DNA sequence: TGCAGCGTTGTGGGACAGATTACTGAGCAGTTCTTC. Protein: CSVVGQITEQFF.